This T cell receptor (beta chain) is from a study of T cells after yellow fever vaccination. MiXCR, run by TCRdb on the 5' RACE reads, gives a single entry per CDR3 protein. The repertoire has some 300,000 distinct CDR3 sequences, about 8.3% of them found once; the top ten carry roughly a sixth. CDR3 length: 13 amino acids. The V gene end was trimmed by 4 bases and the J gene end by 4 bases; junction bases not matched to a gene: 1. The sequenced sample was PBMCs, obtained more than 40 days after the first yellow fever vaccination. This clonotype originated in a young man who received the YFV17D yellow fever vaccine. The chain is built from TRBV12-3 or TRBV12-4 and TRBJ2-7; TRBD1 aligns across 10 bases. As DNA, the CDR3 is TGTGCCAGCAGTTGGGACAGGGGATACGAGCAGTACTTC. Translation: CASSWDRGYEQYF.